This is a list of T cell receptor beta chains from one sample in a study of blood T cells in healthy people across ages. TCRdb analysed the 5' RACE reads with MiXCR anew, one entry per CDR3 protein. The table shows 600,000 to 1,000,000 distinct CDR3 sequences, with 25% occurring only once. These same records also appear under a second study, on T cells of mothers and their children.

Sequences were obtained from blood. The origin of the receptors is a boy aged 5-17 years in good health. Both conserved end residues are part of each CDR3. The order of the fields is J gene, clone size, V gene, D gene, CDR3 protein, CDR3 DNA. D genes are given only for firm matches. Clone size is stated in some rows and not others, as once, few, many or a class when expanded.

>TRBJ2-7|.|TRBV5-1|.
CASSPDSSSYEQYF
TGCGCCAGCAGCCCAGACTCTAGCTCCTACGAGCAGTACTTC
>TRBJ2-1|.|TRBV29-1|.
CSVGGTVSSYNGQFF
TGCAGCGTCGGTGGGACCGTAAGCTCCTACAATGGGCAGTTCTTC
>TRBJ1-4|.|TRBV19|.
CASSISPAPNEKLFF
TGTGCCAGTAGTATATCGCCGGCCCCTAATGAAAAACTGTTTTTT
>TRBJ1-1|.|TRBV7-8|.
CASSLEGSAGTEAFF
TGTGCCAGCAGCTTAGAAGGGTCGGCCGGGACTGAAGCTTTCTTT
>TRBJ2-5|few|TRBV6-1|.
CASSLKAGGQETQYF
TGTGCCAGCTCCCTTAAGGCAGGGGGGCAAGAGACCCAGTACTTC
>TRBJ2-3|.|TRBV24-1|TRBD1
CATTPGQEQNTQYF
TGTGCCACCACTCCTGGACAGGAACAGAATACGCAGTATTTT
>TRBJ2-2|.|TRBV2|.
CASSEGGTGELFF
TGTGCCAGCAGTGAAGGGGGCACCGGGGAGCTGTTTTTT
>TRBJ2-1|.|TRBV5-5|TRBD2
CASNLGLAGSYNEQFF
TGTGCCAGCAACCTGGGGCTAGCGGGGTCCTACAATGAGCAGTTCTTC
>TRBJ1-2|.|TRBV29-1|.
CSVRSGAVGYTF
TGCAGCGTTCGATCAGGGGCGGTTGGCTACACCTTC
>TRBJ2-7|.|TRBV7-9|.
CASSSQGSHEQYF
TGTGCCAGCAGCTCCCAAGGCTCTCACGAGCAGTACTTC
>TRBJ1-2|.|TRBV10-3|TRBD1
CAIIGQGGYTF
TGTGCCATCATCGGACAGGGAGGCTACACCTTC
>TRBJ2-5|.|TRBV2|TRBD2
CASSERCPQLAGAQETQYF
TGTGCCAGCAGTGAAAGATGTCCACAACTAGCGGGGGCACAAGAGACCCAGTACTTC
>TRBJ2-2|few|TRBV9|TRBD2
CASSVAGLAGARNTGELFF
TGTGCCAGCAGCGTAGCGGGACTAGCGGGAGCTCGGAACACCGGGGAGCTGTTTTTT
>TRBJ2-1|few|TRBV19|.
CASSIRGYEQFF
TGTGCCAGTAGTATACGGGGGTATGAGCAGTTCTTC
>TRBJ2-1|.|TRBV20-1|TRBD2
CSARGGKGYNEQFF
TGCAGTGCCCGGGGGGGCAAAGGGTACAATGAGCAGTTCTTC
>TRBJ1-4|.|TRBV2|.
CASAPDLGGVEKLFF
TGTGCCAGCGCGCCAGACTTGGGGGGCGTTGAAAAACTGTTTTTT
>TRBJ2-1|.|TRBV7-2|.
CASSLGLAWPEQFF
TGTGCCAGCAGCTTAGGGCTAGCGTGGCCCGAGCAGTTCTTC
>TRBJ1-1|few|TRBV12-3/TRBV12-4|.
CASSPPGYSKKNTEAFF
TGTGCCAGCAGTCCTCCGGGGTACTCAAAAAAGAACACTGAAGCTTTCTTT
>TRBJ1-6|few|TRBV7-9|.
CASVGTYNSPLHF
TGTGCCAGCGTCGGGACTTATAATTCACCCCTCCACTTT
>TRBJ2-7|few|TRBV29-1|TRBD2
CSVKGLAGSYEQYF
TGCAGCGTAAAAGGACTAGCGGGGTCCTACGAGCAGTACTTC
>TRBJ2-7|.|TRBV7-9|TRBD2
CASSSATGTISYEQYF
TGTGCCAGCAGCTCAGCGACCGGGACTATTTCCTACGAGCAGTACTTC
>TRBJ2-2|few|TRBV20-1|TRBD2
CSAPRAQAGTGELFF
TGCAGTGCTCCCCGGGCCCAAGCGGGAACCGGGGAGCTGTTTTTT
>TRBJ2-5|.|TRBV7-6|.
CASSRAYQETQYF
TGTGCCAGCAGCCGCGCGTACCAAGAGACCCAGTACTTC
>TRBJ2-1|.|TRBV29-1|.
CSVEDRAGDSYNEQFF
TGCAGCGTTGAAGATCGGGCAGGCGACTCCTACAATGAGCAGTTCTTC